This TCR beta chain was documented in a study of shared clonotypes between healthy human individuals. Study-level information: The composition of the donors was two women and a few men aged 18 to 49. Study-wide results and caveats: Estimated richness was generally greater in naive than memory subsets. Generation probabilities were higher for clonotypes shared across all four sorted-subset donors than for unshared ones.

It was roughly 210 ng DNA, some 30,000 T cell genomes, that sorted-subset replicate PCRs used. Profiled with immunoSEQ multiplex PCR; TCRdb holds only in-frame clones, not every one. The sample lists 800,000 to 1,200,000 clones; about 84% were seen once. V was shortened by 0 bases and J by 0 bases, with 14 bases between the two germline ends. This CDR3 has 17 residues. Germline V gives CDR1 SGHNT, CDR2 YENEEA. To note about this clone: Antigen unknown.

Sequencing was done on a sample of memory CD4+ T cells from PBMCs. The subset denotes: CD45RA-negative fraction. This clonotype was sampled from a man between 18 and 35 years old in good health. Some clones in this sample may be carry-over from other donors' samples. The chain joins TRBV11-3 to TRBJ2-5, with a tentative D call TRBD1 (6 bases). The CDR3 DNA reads TGTGCCAGCAGCTTAGATGGCGGCAGGGGTTACCAAGAGACCCAGTACTTC. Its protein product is CASSLDGGRGYQETQYF.